This T cell receptor beta chain was identified during a study of blood T cell repertoires in COVID-19. The overall study: From T cells, B-cell-depleted T cells, or PBMCs came the material, which was cDNA or gDNA.

CDR3 length: 14 amino acids. CDR1 and CDR2 (germline): SGHTA, FQGNSA. V lost 4 bases, J lost 4 bases, and 13 bases lay in between. Authors' methods: Counts of nucleated cells, estimated from reference gene primer amplification, were obtained. Sequenced by immunoSEQ multiplex PCR; TCRdb stores in-frame clones only, minus some. V and J calls and clone size are copied from that table; D and trimming were computed from the DNA. The sample has 210,000 or so clones, 78% seen once. The chain recombines TRBV7-2 with TRBJ1-2; D remains unclear. Sequenced sample: peripheral blood. This TCR was sampled from a woman aged 80 or older with active or convalescent COVID-19. Written as DNA, the CDR3 is TGTGCCAGCAGCTCCCGAACGGCGGCCTATGGCTACACCTTC. Protein sequence: CASSSRTAAYGYTF.